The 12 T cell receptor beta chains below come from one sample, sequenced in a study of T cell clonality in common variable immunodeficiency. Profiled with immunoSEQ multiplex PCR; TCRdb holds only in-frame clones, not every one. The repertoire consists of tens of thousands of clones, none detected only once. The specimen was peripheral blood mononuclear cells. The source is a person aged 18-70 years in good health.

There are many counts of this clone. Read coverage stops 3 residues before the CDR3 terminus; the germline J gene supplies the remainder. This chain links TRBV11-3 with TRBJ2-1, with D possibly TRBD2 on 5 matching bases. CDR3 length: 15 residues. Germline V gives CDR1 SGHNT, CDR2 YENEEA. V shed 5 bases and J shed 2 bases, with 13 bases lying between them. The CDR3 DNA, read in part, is TGTGCCAGCAGCCCCGGAACGGGGACCTACAATGAG. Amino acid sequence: CASSPGTGTYNE. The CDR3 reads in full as CASSPGTGTYNEQFF.

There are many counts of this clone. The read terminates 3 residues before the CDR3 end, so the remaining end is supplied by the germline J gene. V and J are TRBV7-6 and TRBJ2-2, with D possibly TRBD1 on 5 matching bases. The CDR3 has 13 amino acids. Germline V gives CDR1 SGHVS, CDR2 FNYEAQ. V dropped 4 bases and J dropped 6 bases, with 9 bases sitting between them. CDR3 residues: CASSWGAPGELFF. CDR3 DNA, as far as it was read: TGTGCCAGCAGCTGGGGCGCGCCCGGGGAG. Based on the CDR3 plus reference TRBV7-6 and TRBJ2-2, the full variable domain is GAGVSQSPRYKVTKRGQDVALRCDPISGHVSLYWYRQALGQGPEFLTYFNYEAQQDKSGLPNDRFSAERPEGSISTLTIQRTEQRDSAMYRCASSWGAPGELFFGEGSRLTVL.

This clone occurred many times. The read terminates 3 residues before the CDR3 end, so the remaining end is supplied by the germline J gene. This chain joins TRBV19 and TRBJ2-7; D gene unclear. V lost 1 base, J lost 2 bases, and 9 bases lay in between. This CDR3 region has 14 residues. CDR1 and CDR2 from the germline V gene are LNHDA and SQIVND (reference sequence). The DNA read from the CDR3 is TGTGCCAGTAGTATAGGCAGTCTTACCTACGAG. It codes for CASSIGSLTYE. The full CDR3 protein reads CASSIGSLTYEQYF. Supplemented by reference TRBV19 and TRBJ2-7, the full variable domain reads DGGITQSPKYLFRKEGQNVTLSCEQNLNHDAMYWYRQDPGQGLRLIYYSQIVNDFQKGDIAEGYSVSREKKESFPLTVTSAQKNPTAFYLCASSIGSLTYEQYFGPGTRLTVT.

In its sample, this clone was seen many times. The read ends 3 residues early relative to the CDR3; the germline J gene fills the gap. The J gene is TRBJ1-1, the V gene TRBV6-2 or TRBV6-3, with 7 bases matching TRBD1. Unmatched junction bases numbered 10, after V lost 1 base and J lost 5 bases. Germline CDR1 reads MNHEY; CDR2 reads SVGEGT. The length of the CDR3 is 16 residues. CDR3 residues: CASSYLKQGSRTEAFF. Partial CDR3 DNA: TGTGCCAGCAGTTACTTAAAACAGGGGAGTAGAACTGAA.

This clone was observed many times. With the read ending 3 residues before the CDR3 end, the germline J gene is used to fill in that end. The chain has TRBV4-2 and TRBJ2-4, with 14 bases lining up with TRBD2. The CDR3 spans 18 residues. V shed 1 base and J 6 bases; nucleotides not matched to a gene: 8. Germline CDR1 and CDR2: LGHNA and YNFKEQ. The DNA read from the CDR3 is TGTGCCAGCAGCCAAGTGACGGGACTAGCGGGAGACGGAAACATT. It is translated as CASSQVTGLAGDGNI. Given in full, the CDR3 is CASSQVTGLAGDGNIQYF.

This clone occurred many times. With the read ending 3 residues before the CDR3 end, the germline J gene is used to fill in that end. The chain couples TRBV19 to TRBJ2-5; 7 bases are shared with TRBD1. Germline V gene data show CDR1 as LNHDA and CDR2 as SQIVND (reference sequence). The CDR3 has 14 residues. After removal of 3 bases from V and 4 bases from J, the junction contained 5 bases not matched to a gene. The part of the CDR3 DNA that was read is TGTGCCAGTAGTATGGGAAGGGGGCCAGAGACC. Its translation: CASSMGRGPET. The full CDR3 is CASSMGRGPETQYF. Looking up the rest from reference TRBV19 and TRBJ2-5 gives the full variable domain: DGGITQSPKYLFRKEGQNVTLSCEQNLNHDAMYWYRQDPGQGLRLIYYSQIVNDFQKGDIAEGYSVSREKKESFPLTVTSAQKNPTAFYLCASSMGRGPETQYFGPGTRLLVL.

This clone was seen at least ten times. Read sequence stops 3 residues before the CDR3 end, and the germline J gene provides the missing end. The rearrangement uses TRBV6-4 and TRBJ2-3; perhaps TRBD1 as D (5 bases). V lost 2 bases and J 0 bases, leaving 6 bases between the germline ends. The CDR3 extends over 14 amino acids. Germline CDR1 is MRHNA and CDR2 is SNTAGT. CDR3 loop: CASSDRGSTDTQYF. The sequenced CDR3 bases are TGTGCCAGCAGTGACAGGGGAAGCACAGATACG.

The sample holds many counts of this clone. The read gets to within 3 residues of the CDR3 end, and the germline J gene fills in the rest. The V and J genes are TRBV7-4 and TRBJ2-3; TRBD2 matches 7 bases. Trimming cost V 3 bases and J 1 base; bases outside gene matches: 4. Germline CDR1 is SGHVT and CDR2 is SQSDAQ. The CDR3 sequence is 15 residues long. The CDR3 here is CASSFAAGGTDTQYF. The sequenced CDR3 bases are TGTGCCAGCAGCTTCGCGGCGGGGGGCACAGATACG.

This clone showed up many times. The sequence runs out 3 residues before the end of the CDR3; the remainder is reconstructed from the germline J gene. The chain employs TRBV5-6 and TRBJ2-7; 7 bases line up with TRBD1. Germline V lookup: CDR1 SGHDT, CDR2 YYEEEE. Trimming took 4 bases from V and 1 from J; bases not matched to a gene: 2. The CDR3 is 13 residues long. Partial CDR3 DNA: TGTGCCAGCAGCAAGACAGGGTCCTACGAG. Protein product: CASSKTGSYE. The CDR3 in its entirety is CASSKTGSYEQYF.

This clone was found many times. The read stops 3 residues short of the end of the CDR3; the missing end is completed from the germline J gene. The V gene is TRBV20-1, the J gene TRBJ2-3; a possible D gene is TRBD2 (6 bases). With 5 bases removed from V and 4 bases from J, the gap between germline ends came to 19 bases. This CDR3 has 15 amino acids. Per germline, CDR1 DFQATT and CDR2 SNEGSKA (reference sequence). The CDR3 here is CSAQFPGGKSDTQYF. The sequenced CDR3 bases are TGCAGTGCTCAGTTTCCTGGCGGGAAGTCAGATACG.

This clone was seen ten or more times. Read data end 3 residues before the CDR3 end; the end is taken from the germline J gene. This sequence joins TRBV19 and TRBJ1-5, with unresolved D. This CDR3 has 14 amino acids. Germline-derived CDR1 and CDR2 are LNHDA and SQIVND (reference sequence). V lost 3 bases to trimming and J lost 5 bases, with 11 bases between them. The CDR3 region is CASSIAAYDQPQHF. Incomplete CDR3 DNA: TGTGCCAGTAGTATTGCGGCATACGATCAGCCC.

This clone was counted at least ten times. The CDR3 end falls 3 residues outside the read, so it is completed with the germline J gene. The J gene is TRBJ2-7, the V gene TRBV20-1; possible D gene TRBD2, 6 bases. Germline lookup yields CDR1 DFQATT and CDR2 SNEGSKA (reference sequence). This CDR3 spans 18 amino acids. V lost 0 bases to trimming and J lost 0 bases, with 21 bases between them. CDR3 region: CSARDRTPGLKASYEQYF. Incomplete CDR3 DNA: TGCAGTGCTAGAGATCGAACCCCGGGACTCAAAGCCTCCTACGAG.